This T cell receptor beta chain appears in the sequencing data of a study of shared clonotypes between healthy human individuals. The study's findings and limits: A handful of donors showed sharing of around 5% of naive CD4 clonotypes. Generally, naive subsets came out with larger estimated richness than memory subsets.

In the CD4+ fraction, cells were divided into CD45RA+ naive and CD45RA-negative memory subsets. CDR3 size: 14 residues. This clone was recorded at least ten times. Its antigen is as yet unknown. The method was immunoSEQ multiplex PCR; TCRdb's version includes in-frame clones alone and lacks a portion of them. This sample has under 850,000 clones, with 72% found just once. The sequencing input was memory CD4+ T cells sorted from blood. Documented subset: CD45RA-negative fraction. This chain joins TRBV21-1 and TRBJ1-5. TRBV21-1 is shown as a pseudogene. The sequence derives from a woman aged 25 to 39 in good health. CDR3 amino acids: CASSKGPEGQPQHF. CDR3 bases: TGTGCCAGCAGCAAAGGTCCCGAAGGTCAGCCCCAGCATTTT.